What follows describes a single T cell receptor beta chain. Its specificity is not known. The data stem from a study of cytomegalovirus exposure and HLA in healthy donors. Study summary: Counted in an early data release were approximately 80 million unique TCRs from HLA-typed donors. The Caucasian-associated ancestry cluster contained around four fifths of the approximately 400 genotyped donors.

This CDR3 is built from 12 residues. CDR1 and CDR2 (germline): LNHDA, SQIVND (reference sequence). Unmatched junction bases numbered 8, after V lost 8 bases and J lost 10 bases. A multiplex PCR was run with 60 Vbeta primers and 13 Jbeta primers. Here immunoSEQ multiplex PCR was the method, and the copy in TCRdb shows in-frame clones only, minus some. The data contain approximately 190,000 clones, roughly 80% of them singletons. Points from the study as a whole: Most subjects' HLA-A and HLA-B alleles were reportedly predicted from TCR beta sequences. Several V segments, TRBV6-2 and TRBV6-3 among them, could not be told apart and were dropped.

This receptor was taken from a woman younger than 30 in good health and CMV-seronegative. The J gene is TRBJ2-1, the V gene TRBV19, with 7 bases matching TRBD2. The sample consisted of PBMCs. As DNA, the CDR3 is TGTGCCAGTGGGGACTATGGCATGGAGCAGTTCTTC. This encodes CASGDYGMEQFF.